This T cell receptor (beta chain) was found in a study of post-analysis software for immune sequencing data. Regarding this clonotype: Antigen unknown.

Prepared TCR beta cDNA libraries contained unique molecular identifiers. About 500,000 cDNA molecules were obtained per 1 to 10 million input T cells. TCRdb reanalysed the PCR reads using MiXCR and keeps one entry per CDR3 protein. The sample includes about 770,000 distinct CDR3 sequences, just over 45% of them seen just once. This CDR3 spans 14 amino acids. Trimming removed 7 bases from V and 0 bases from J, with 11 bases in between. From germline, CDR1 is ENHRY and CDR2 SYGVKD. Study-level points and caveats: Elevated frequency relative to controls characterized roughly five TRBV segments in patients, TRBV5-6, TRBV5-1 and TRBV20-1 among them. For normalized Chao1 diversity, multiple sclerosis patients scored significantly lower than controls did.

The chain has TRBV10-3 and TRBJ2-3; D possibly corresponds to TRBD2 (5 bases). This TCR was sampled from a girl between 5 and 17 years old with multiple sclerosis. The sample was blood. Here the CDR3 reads CAIKRERSTDTQYF. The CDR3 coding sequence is TGTGCCATCAAAAGGGAGCGGAGCACAGATACGCAGTATTTT.